This T cell receptor (beta chain) is drawn from a study of blood T cells in healthy people across ages. Primed by a sample-barcoded 5' primer and a J-beta primer mix, a second PCR proceeded for 7 to 11 cycles. The template-switch adaptor was a 5' adaptor with 12 random nucleotides. It tagged each cDNA molecule. From the 5' RACE reads, TCRdb called clonotypes with MiXCR, one entry per CDR3 protein. The table lists some 700,000 distinct CDR3 sequences, over 20% of them singletons. Peripheral blood from each donor was collected in a volume of roughly 9.8 milliliters. Isolation recovered at least 6 million PBMCs from every sample. At least 5.5 micrograms of total RNA were extracted per sample. The sample holds many counts of this clonotype. This CDR3 spans 14 amino acids. Trimming took 8 bases from V and 3 from J, leaving 16 bases between them.

The TCR was taken from a man between 65 and 79 years old in good health. This chain uses TRBV12-3 or TRBV12-4 with TRBJ2-5; the D is unclear. Sample: blood. The CDR3 region has the DNA TGTGCCAGCGGGCAGATGGTGGGGAAAGAGACCCAGTACTTC. Translation gives CASGQMVGKETQYF.